A single T cell receptor (beta chain) is shown here with its context. This clone was counted once. Its antigen is still unknown. Nothing much larger sits one base from this clone, and base qualities are not available. CDR1 and CDR2 were assigned from the germline V gene as SGHRS and YFSETQ. V is clipped by 2 bases and J by 3 bases, and the sequence between their germline boundaries is 21 bases long. The CDR3 sequence holds 17 residues, the cysteine and phenylalanine included. Only the CDR3 DNA stays, 51 bases, in frame from base 1. The data belong to a study of T cell clones after liver transplantation (dated by TCRdb to about 2019). Notes on the research overall: ITN030ST, the source of the samples, was a randomized trial that attempted immunosuppression withdrawal within 2 years of liver transplantation. Blood samples were taken pre-transplant, pre-randomization before withdrawal, and post-randomization after full withdrawal or failed withdrawal. The study cohort included 8 liver transplant recipients, of whom 3 were classified as tolerant and 5 as non-tolerant. To count as tolerant, a recipient had to stay completely off immunosuppression for at least one year without liver enzymes climbing beyond twice the upper limit of normal. Until randomization at 12-24 months post-transplant, subjects were given standard immunosuppression, with no induction therapy. As an antigen-independent comparator for donor-reactive sequences, third party-reactive TCRbeta sequences were also identified from pre-transplant MLRs. Three of the eight recipients were HCV-positive; the others were transplanted for non-autoimmune, non-viral indications. Donor-reactive T cell clones were identified using TCRbeta sequencing after a pre-transplant mixed lymphocyte reaction and were then followed in post-transplant blood.

High-throughput TCRbeta CDR3 sequencing of frozen genomic DNA was performed by immunoSEQ, including PCR amplification, mapping, bias correction and internal controls. In the paper's pipeline: Productive rearrangements were retained, and unique TCRbeta sequences were defined by the CDR3 nucleotide sequence together with the V and J gene. A sequence counted as donor-reactive only if the sequence showed at least 5-fold expansion in CFSE-low cells compared with unstimulated pre-transplant cells and had a frequency of at least 0.01%. Minimum frequency thresholds were set for each subject on the basis of the unstimulated sample with the lowest template count, so that a detection power of at least 90% was ensured. Repertoire turnover was measured by Jensen-Shannon divergence between the top 1000 TCRbeta sequences post- and pre-transplant. Two-sided Fisher's exact tests were used to test for changes in how often donor-reactive sequences were detected. TCRdb's version of the immuneACCESS table is confined to in-frame rearrangements and falls short of the full clone set. An unresolved V gene accounts for under half of the shortfall where checked; the remainder is of unknown origin. V and J calls and clone size are given by that table; D and trimming were obtained from the DNA. This sample lists about 78,000 clones; over 70% were detected once. The ten biggest clones cover about 0.6% of the sample.

The sample's time point label, decoded: pre-transplant. Unstimulated PBMCs, after thawing, were stained for CD3, CD4 and CD8 and then FACS-sorted into CD3+CD4+ and CD3+CD8+ populations. Randomization to immunosuppression withdrawal applied to every one of the 8 studied subjects. The Qiagen DNeasy Blood and Tissue Kit was used for isolation of genomic DNA. The full study reports these points: Since no allograft tissue specimens were available, donor-reactive T cells may have migrated into the graft instead of being deleted. The conclusions were preliminary, being limited by small, heterogeneous patient numbers and by non-standardized post-transplant time points. The decline in donor-reactive sequences exceeded the decline in third party-reactive sequences, suggesting partial antigen-specific deletion that was unrelated to withdrawal success. In most of the 8 subjects, regardless of tolerance or HCV status, circulating donor-reactive CD4 TCRbeta sequences dropped significantly post-transplant. Once repertoire turnover was taken into account, donor-reactive detection showed a significant reduction for CD4 in 7 of 8 subjects and for CD8 in 8 of 8. In two subjects, low numbers of available donor cells limited the measurable donor-reactive repertoire.

The input for sequencing was CD4+ T cells from blood, taken before liver transplant. This receptor was identified in a human donor who received a liver transplant. The chain couples TRBV5-1 to TRBJ2-7; the D gene assignment is perhaps TRBD1 or TRBD2, with each matching 6 bases. The CDR3 sequence is CASSFPRGRNDLYEQYF. DNA sequence: TGCGCCAGCAGCTTCCCCCGGGGGCGCAATGACCTCTACGAGCAGTACTTC. Here the CDR3 is joined to the reference TRBV5-1 and TRBJ2-7 genes, and the full variable domain is: KAGVTQTPRYLIKTRGQQVTLSCSPISGHRSVSWYQQTPGQGLQFLFEYFSETQRNKGNFPGRFSGRQFSNSRSEMNVSTLELGDSALYLCASSFPRGRNDLYEQYFGPGTRLTVT.